The 15 T cell receptor beta chains in this list originate from one sample, sequenced in a study of regulatory T cells in long-lasting Graves disease. Time point: newly diagnosed GD, antithyroid drugs for less than 3 months. The TCR library was made from RNA that had been extracted from PBMCs in TRIzol. The authors built TCR beta libraries using iRepertoire HTBI primers and Arm-PCR of CDR3 regions. TCRdb ran MiXCR on the multiplex PCR reads and lists one entry per CDR3 protein. The table records some 220,000 distinct CDR3 sequences, roughly a fifth of them present only once. Another study also made use of these data, one on T cells in Graves' hyperthyroidism and ophthalmopathy.

The material was peripheral blood mononuclear cells (PBMCs), obtained at new diagnosis, from a patient treated with antithyroid drugs. These receptors all stem from a woman in her twenties or thirties with Graves disease.

This clonotype was seen many times. The chain is built from TRBV12-3 or TRBV12-4 and TRBJ2-1; D is perhaps TRBD2 (7 bases). V lost 4 bases, J lost 5 bases, and 15 bases lay in between. This CDR3 contains 15 residues. CDR3 protein: CASSYWGGGDNEQFF. DNA for the CDR3: TGTGCCAGCAGTTATTGGGGGGGCGGGGACAATGAGCAGTTCTTC.

Many counts were recorded for this clonotype. The chain carries TRBV7-9 and TRBJ1-5, with D uncertain. Germline CDR1 reads SEHNR; CDR2 reads FQNEAQ (reference sequence). V shed 6 bases and J shed 6 bases, with 9 bases lying between them. The CDR3 is 12 residues long. The CDR3 here is CASSFGGQPQHF. The CDR3 DNA sequence: TGTGCCAGCAGTTTTGGAGGTCAGCCCCAGCATTTT.

This clonotype was recorded at least ten times. The rearrangement uses TRBV12-3 or TRBV12-4 and TRBJ2-6; D unresolved. Trimming cost V 2 bases and J 4 bases, with 6 bases left between them. The CDR3 is 14 residues long. CDR3 loop: CASSLSPGANVLTF. CDR3 nucleotide sequence: TGTGCCAGCAGTTTATCGCCCGGGGCCAACGTCCTGACTTTC.

The table lists this clonotype with many counts. The rearrangement links TRBV6-5 to TRBJ1-5; D may be TRBD1 (5 bases). The CDR3 runs to 11 residues. Deletions cut 2 bases from V and 11 bases from J, with 7 bases between. Germline-derived CDR1 and CDR2 are MNHEY and SVGAGI. CDR3 in amino acids: CASSYGGAQHF. CDR3 nucleotides: TGTGCCAGCAGTTACGGGGGGGCCCAGCATTTT.

V is TRBV6-5 and J is TRBJ2-6; D is uncertain. This CDR3 has 14 residues. The ends were cut back, 0 bases at V and 11 bases at J, with 11 bases in the middle. In germline, CDR1 is MNHEY, CDR2 SVGAGI. The DNA of the CDR3 is TGTGCCAGCAGTTACTCTACCCTCCTGGACGTCCTGACTTTC. Residues: CASSYSTLLDVLTF.

This clonotype occurred a few times. The chain couples TRBV9 to TRBJ2-1; D ambiguous. The CDR3 runs to 15 residues. V was shortened by 0 bases and J by 0 bases, with 7 bases between the two germline ends. Germline CDR1 is SGDLS and CDR2 is YYNGEE. CDR3: CASSVESSSYNEQFF. The CDR3 DNA sequence: TGTGCCAGCAGCGTAGAGAGTAGCTCCTACAATGAGCAGTTCTTC.

This clonotype was seen ten or more times. The chain employs TRBV9 and TRBJ2-3; no firm D call. V was clipped by 0 bases and J by 2 bases, with 7 bases between them. This CDR3 is 14 amino acids long. Germline V gives CDR1 SGDLS, CDR2 YYNGEE. The CDR3 DNA reads as TGTGCCAGCAGCGTAGAGGCAGCCACAGATACGCAGTATTTT. Protein: CASSVEAATDTQYF.

This clonotype has only a few counts. A single base separates this from a much larger clone, so it may be a read error. The rearrangement uses TRBV3-1 and TRBJ2-1; possibly TRBD1 or TRBD2 for D (5 bases each). The CDR3 is 17 residues long. Germline CDR1 LGHDT, CDR2 YNNKEL (reference sequence). CDR3 nucleotide sequence: TGTGCCAGCAGCCACAGCCCACCGGGACCCTGGGGTATTGAGCAGCTCTTC. Amino acid sequence: CASSHSPPGPWGIEQLF.

This clonotype has ten or more counts. A single base separates this from a much larger clone, so it may be a read error. This chain joins TRBV6-2 or TRBV6-3 and TRBJ1-2, with a weak D call TRBD1 (6 bases). From germline, CDR1 is MNHEY and CDR2 SVGEGT. V was pared by 4 bases and J by 9 bases, with 21 bases between. This CDR3 has 15 residues. The CDR3 DNA reads as TGTGCCAGCAGTTCTTGGGGGGGGCCTCGGGATAGCTACACCTTC. Protein product: CASSSWGGPRDSYTF.

Many counts were recorded for this clonotype. This chain joins TRBV30 and TRBJ1-1; D call uncertain. The CDR3 has 15 residues. With 3 bases removed from V and 3 bases from J, the gap between germline ends came to 17 bases. The germline V gene encodes CDR1 GTSNPN and CDR2 SVGIG (reference sequence). CDR3 sequence: CAWRFRGGWDTEAFF. CDR3 coding DNA: TGTGCCTGGAGATTCCGGGGTGGCTGGGACACTGAAGCTTTCTTT.

The genes are TRBV27 and TRBJ1-3; the D gene is possibly TRBD1 (5 bases). V was trimmed by 0 bases and J by 4 bases, leaving 10 bases between them. Germline CDR1 MNHEY, CDR2 SMNVEV (reference sequence). The CDR3 sequence is 15 residues long. DNA for the CDR3: TGTGCCAGCAGTTTATCCAGGGATCGCGGAAACACCATATATTTT. It encodes CASSLSRDRGNTIYF.

V is TRBV20-1 and J is TRBJ2-4, with 7 positions matching TRBD2. The germline V gene encodes CDR1 DFQATT and CDR2 SNEGSKA (reference sequence). This CDR3 comprises 15 residues. The junction had 7 bases not matched to a gene; V was cut back by 3 bases and J by 2 bases. CDR3 protein: CSASGGGGTKNIQYF. The DNA for the CDR3 is TGCAGTGCTAGTGGGGGGGGGGGAACCAAAAACATTCAGTACTTC.

This clonotype was observed many times. The chain links TRBV12-3 or TRBV12-4 to TRBJ1-3; D uncertain. The CDR3 consists of 14 residues. V was trimmed by 3 bases and J by 4 bases, leaving 10 bases between them. The CDR3 region is CASSFASPGNTIYF. The CDR3 region has the DNA TGTGCCAGCAGTTTCGCGTCACCCGGAAACACCATATATTTT.

This clonotype occurred many times. This sequence joins TRBV11-2 and TRBJ2-1; 9 bases line up with TRBD1. This CDR3 is built from 17 residues. Losses at the gene ends were 2 bases for V and 6 bases for J; bases not matched to a gene: 11. Germline CDR1 reads SGHAT; CDR2 reads FQNNGV. The CDR3 DNA reads as TGTGCCAGCAGCTTATTCCCCGCGGGACAGGGATCCAATGAGCAGTTCTTC. As protein: CASSLFPAGQGSNEQFF.

The chain is built from TRBV18 and TRBJ1-3, with unresolved D. V was pared by 3 bases and J by 0 bases, with 15 bases between. Germline V lookup: CDR1 KGHSH, CDR2 LQKENI. The CDR3 is 17 residues long. CDR3 sequence (DNA): TGTGCCAGCTCACCGTCGCTTCATCTGTCCTCTGGAAACACCATATATTTT. Protein: CASSPSLHLSSGNTIYF. The variable domain in full, with the rest retrieved from reference TRBV18 and TRBJ1-3, is NAGVMQNPRHLVRRRGQEARLRCSPMKGHSHVYWYRQLPEEGLKFMVYLQKENIIDESGMPKERFSAEFPKEGPSILRIQQVVRGDSAAYFCASSPSLHLSSGNTIYFGEGSWLTVV.